This TCR beta chain was documented in a study of molecular identifiers for immune sequencing clone quantification (dated by TCRdb to between 2017 and 2018). Background for the entire study: In a replicate experiment, RNA from 20,000 or 100,000 naive CD8 T cells was split into five aliquots, four of which were sequenced. This methods study benchmarked molecular-identifier clustering-based TCR repertoire sequencing (MIDCIRS) and TCR RNA copy counting, using CD8 T cells to do so. Summary of the overall study and its limitations: In CMV-specific effector cells, over 98% of molecules were held by clones above 20 RNA copies, whereas under 1% of molecules were held by such clones in naive cells. Highly expanded clone sizes could be underestimated if identical TCR molecules share a barcode. The naive libraries included spiked-in Jurkat TCR RNA (about 11 copies' worth), and this RNA is not part of the donor repertoire. Modeling estimated approximately 3 recovered TCR RNA copies per cell, compared with approximately 10 by digital PCR, which implies roughly 27% capture efficiency. Without barcode sub-clustering, chimeric consensus sequences inflated TCR diversity; chimeras reached as high as 47%. Spiked-in Jurkat TCR RNA equivalent to a single cell was reported to be detectable even among 850,000 to 1,000,000 naive CD8 T cells.

V is clipped by 4 bases and J by 0 bases, and the sequence between their germline boundaries is 10 bases long. The CDR3 sequence holds 14 residues, the cysteine and phenylalanine included. The only DNA kept is the CDR3, 42 bases in frame from the first base. The CDR1 and CDR2 encoded by the germline V gene (reference sequence) are SGHKS and YYEKEE. Libraries of naive CD8 T cells were built from about 20,000 to 1,000,000 sorted cells, with 10%, 30% or 50% of the purified RNA used. Naive CD8 T cells, defined as CD8+CD4-CCR7+CD45RA+, were FACS-sorted into RLT Plus buffer on a BD FACSAria II. To test detection sensitivity, Jurkat RNA equal to over nine TCR copies was added to samples of about 20,000-1,100,000 naive CD8 T cells. CD8 T cells were enriched with RosetteSep CD8+ T Cell Enrichment Cocktail and Ficoll-Paque, followed by ACK red cell lysis. The table lists this clonotype with a few counts. No antigen is known for it. No much larger clone is present one base from it, and per-base qualities are unavailable.

The method behind the library was PCR. Instrument used: NextSeq 500. Preparation of bulk TCR libraries followed a previously described approach, with the TCR primers listed in Table S5. Total RNA was purified with the Qiagen AllPrep DNA/RNA kit. Reads from multiple sequencing runs of the same library were pooled before analysis. On the study's bioinformatics: Reads were retained only if the reads had an exact TCR constant sequence, and the retained reads were trimmed to 150 nt and grouped according to their 12-nt molecular barcodes. Within each barcode group, reads were sub-clustered at a 15% Levenshtein threshold, and quality-weighted consensus sequences were built per RNA molecule. Non-functional sequences were removed, as were lower-count sequences one edit away from another. Barcode sub-clusters with fewer than 20% of the maximum read count were removed, based on fitting two negative binomial distributions. TCRdb took the public reads, trimmed them with fastp at Q25, ran MiXCR for clone calling and kept in-frame beta chains. Under each unique CDR3 protein, matching rows form one entry showing the most common genes and DNA. TCRdb assigned the V and J calls; the authors' analysis was not used. In this sample the table shows under 800,000 distinct CDR3 sequences, about 25% of which occur a single time. About 0.8% of the sample belongs to the ten largest clones.

The sequence was obtained from a human donor in good health. Some libraries in this study had Jurkat cell RNA spiked in. Sequencing used naive CD8+ T cells from blood, with Jurkat cell RNA spiked in. The intended sense of this specimen's cell subset or site label: FACS-sorted CD8+CD4-CCR7+CD45RA+ naive T cells. The sequence joins TRBV5-5 to TRBJ1-1; perhaps TRBD1 is the D gene, with 6 bases matching. CDR3 sequence: CASSADSMNTEAFF. The nucleotides read TGTGCCAGCAGCGCGGACAGCATGAACACTGAAGCTTTCTTT.